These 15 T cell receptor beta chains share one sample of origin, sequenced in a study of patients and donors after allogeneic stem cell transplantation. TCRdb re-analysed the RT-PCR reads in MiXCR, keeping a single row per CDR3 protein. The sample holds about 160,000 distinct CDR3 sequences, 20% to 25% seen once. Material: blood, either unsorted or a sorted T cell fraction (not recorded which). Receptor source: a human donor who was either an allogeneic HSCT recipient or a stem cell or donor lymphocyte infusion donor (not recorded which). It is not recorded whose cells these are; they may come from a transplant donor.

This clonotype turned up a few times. CDR3 loop: CASSEDGQAINQPQHF. The DNA of the CDR3 is TGTGCCAGCAGTGAAGACGGACAGGCTATCAATCAGCCCCAGCATTTT. The chain is built from TRBV6-1 and TRBJ1-5; TRBD1 matches at 7 bases. With V trimmed by 1 base and J by 3 bases, 6 bases remained unmatched. CDR1 and CDR2 from the germline V gene are MNHNS and SASEGT. This CDR3 comprises 16 residues.

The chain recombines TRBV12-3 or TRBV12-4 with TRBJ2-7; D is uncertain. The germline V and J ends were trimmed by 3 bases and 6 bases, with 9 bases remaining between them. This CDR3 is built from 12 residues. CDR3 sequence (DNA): TGTGCCAGCAGTTTGAGCTATCCCGAGCAGTACTTC. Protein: CASSLSYPEQYF.

The CDR3 nucleotides read TGTGCCAGCAGTGATATAGGTTACGAGCAGTACTTC. Translated, it gives CASSDIGYEQYF. The chain links TRBV2 to TRBJ2-7; D uncertain. The germline gives CDR1 SNHLY, CDR2 FYNNEI. The CDR3 totals 12 residues. V shed 3 bases and J shed 4 bases, with 7 bases lying between them.

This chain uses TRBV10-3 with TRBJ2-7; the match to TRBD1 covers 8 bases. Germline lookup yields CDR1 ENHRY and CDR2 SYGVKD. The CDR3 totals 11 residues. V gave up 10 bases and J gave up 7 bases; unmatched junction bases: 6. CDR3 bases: TGTGCCACCCTCGGACAGGGTGAGCAGTACTTC. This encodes CATLGQGEQYF.

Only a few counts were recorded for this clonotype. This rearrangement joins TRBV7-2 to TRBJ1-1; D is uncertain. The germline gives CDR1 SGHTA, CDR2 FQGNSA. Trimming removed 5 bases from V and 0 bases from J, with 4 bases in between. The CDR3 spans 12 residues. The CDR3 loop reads CASSVLNTEAFF. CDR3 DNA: TGTGCCAGCAGCGTACTGAACACTGAAGCTTTCTTT.

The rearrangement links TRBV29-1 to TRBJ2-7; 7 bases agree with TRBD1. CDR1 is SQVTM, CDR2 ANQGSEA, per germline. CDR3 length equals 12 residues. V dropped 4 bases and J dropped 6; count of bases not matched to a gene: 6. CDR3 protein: CSVAQGRSEQYF. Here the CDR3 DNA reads TGCAGCGTTGCACAGGGGAGAAGCGAGCAGTACTTC.

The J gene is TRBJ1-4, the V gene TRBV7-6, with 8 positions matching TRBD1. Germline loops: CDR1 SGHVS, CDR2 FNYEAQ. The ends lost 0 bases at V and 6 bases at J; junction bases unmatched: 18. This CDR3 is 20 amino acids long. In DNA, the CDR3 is TGTGCCAGCAGCTTAGCCCCAGGCAGGGGGGTCGACAGGGGCTATGAAAAACTGTTTTTT. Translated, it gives CASSLAPGRGVDRGYEKLFF.

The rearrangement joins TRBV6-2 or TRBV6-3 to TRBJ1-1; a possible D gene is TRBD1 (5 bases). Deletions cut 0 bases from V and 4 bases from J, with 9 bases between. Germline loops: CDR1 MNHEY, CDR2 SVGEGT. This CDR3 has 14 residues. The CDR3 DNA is TGTGCCAGCAGTTACTCCAGGGTCCGCACTGAAGCTTTCTTT. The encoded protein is CASSYSRVRTEAFF.

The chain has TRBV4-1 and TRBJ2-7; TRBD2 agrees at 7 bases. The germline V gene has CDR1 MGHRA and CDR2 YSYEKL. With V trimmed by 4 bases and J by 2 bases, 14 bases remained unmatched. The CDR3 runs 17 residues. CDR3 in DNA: TGCGCCAGCAGCCCCCAATGGGAGGGCTCCCCTACCTACGAGCAGTACTTC. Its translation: CASSPQWEGSPTYEQYF.

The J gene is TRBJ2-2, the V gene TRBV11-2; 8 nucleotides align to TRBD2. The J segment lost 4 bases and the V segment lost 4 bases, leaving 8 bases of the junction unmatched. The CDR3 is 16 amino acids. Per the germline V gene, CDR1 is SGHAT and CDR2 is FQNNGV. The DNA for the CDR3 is TGTGCCAGCAGCTCGATTTTAGCGGGGCCCACCGGGGAGCTGTTTTTT. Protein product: CASSSILAGPTGELFF.

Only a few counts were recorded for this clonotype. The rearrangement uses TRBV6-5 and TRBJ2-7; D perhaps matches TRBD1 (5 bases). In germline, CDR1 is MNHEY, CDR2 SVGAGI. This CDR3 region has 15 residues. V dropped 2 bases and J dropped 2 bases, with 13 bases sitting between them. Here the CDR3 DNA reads TGTGCCAGCAGTTACGGGGCAGACGTAGCCTACGAGCAGTACTTC. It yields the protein CASSYGADVAYEQYF.

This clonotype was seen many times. CDR3 amino acids: CSARDRAGYSGNTIYF. CDR3 nucleotides: TGCAGTGCTAGAGATCGGGCAGGGTACTCTGGAAACACCATATATTTT. This chain connects TRBV20-1 to TRBJ1-3; weak D call: TRBD1 (5 bases). Germline V gives CDR1 DFQATT, CDR2 SNEGSKA (reference sequence). V lost 0 bases to trimming and J lost 0 bases, with 12 bases between them. CDR3 length: 16 amino acids.

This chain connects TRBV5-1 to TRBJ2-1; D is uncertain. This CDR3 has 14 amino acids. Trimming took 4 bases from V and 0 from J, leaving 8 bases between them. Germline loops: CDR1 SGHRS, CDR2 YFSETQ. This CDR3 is CASSPGNSYNEQFF. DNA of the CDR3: TGCGCCAGCAGCCCTGGAAACTCCTACAATGAGCAGTTCTTC.

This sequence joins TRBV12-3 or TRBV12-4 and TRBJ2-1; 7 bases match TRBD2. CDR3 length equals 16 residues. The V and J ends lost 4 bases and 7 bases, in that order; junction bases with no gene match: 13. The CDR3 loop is CASSYSGLAAVNEQFF. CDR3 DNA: TGTGCCAGCAGTTACTCTGGGCTAGCGGCTGTTAATGAGCAGTTCTTC.

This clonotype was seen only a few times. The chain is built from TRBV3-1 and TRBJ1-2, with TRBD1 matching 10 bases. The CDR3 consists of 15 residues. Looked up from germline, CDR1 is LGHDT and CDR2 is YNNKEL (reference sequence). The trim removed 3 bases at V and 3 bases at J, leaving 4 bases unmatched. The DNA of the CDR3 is TGTGCCAGCAGCCAGCCGGGACAGGGGTACTATGGCTACACCTTC. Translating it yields CASSQPGQGYYGYTF. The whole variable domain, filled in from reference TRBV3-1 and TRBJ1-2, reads DTAVSQTPKYLVTQMGNDKSIKCEQNLGHDTMYWYKQDSKKFLKIMFSYNNKELIINETVPNRFSPKSPDKAHLNLHINSLELGDSAVYFCASSQPGQGYYGYTFGSGTRLTVV.